The 28 T cell receptor beta chains presented below share a single source sample, sequenced in a study of T cell clonotyping in hematopoietic cell transplantation. Using immunoSEQ multiplex PCR, the repertoire was profiled, and TCRdb retains in-frame clones only, with some absent. This table holds more than 7,500 clones, 81% found once. Sequenced material: peripheral blood mononuclear cells, taken 180 days after allogeneic stem cell transplant. These receptors were collected from a female patient between 50 and 59 years old who had an allogeneic stem cell transplant from an unrelated donor, so the T cells may come from the graft donor. Some clones in this sample may be carry-over from other donors' samples.

The chain has TRBV7-2 and TRBJ2-7; 7 bases are shared with TRBD1. Germline CDR1 SGHTA, CDR2 FQGNSA. The ends lost 5 bases at V and 0 bases at J; junction bases unmatched: 7. CDR3 size: 15 residues. The CDR3 DNA reads TGTGCCAGCAGCCCCCCCGGACAGGCCTCCTACGAGCAGTACTTC. Its translation is CASSPPGQASYEQYF.

This clone was detected once. This rearrangement joins TRBV6-6 to TRBJ2-2; 9 nucleotides align to TRBD1. V trimming: 5 bases; J trimming: 4 bases; junction bases outside the gene matches: 8. The CDR3 runs 16 residues. Germline V gives CDR1 MNHNY, CDR2 SVGAGI (reference sequence). The CDR3 spells CASSRSQGAGTGELFF. The CDR3 DNA follows: TGTGCCAGCAGTCGATCACAGGGGGCTGGCACCGGGGAGCTGTTTTTT.

V is TRBV7-7 and J is TRBJ2-5, with a tentative D call TRBD1 (5 bases). Looked up from germline, CDR1 is SSHAT and CDR2 is FNYEAQ (reference sequence). The CDR3 totals 15 residues. Trimming shortened V by 2 bases and J by 1 base, and 11 bases separated the two germline ends. As DNA, the CDR3 is TGTGCCAGCAGCTTACAGGCAGGGCCCCAAGAGACCCAGTACTTC. Amino acid sequence: CASSLQAGPQETQYF.

The chain combines TRBV5-7 with TRBJ1-1; D is perhaps TRBD1 (5 bases). TRBV5-7 is given ORF status, its function remaining uncertain. Between the trimmed V and J ends, which lost 3 bases and 2 bases, there was a span of 14 bases. The CDR3 spans 15 residues. The CDR3 bases are TGTGCCAGCAGCTGGGAACGACAGTTAAACACTGAAGCTTTCTTT. Translating gives CASSWERQLNTEAFF.

The chain recombines TRBV7-7 with TRBJ2-5, with D unresolved. Matching the DNA end better, TRBJ2-7 makes the J call doubtful. Germline lookup yields CDR1 SSHAT and CDR2 FNYEAQ (reference sequence). The length of the CDR3 is 13 residues. The CDR3 loop reads CASSLDTYYEQYF. CDR3 nucleotide sequence: TGTGCCAGCAGCTTAGATACCTACTACGAGCAGTACTTC.

Only a few counts were recorded for this clone. The CDR3 here is CAWTRQGGGYTF. The CDR3 DNA is TGTGCCTGGACTAGACAGGGAGGCGGCTACACCTTC. V is TRBV30 and J is TRBJ1-2, with 7 bases identical to TRBD1. The germline V gene encodes CDR1 GTSNPN and CDR2 SVGIG (reference sequence). There are 12 residues in the CDR3. The V and J ends lost 4 bases and 8 bases, in that order; junction bases with no gene match: 7.

This clone was counted a few times. This chain uses TRBV6-5 with TRBJ2-7; possibly TRBD2 for D (5 bases). This CDR3 is built from 11 residues. Trimming shortened V by 7 bases and J by 4 bases, and 8 bases separated the two germline ends. Germline lookup yields CDR1 MNHEY and CDR2 SVGAGI. CDR3: CASKQRYEQYF. CDR3 sequence (DNA): TGTGCCAGCAAACAGCGGTACGAGCAGTACTTC.

The rearrangement uses TRBV28 and TRBJ1-4, with 7 bases fitting TRBD1. Trimming cost V 5 bases and J 8 bases; bases outside gene matches: 11. CDR3 length: 15 residues. The V gene's germline CDR1 is MDHEN and CDR2 SYDVKM. In DNA form, the CDR3 reads TGTGCCAGCAGTCCGACAGGGCCGGGGGGAGAAAAACTGTTTTTT. This encodes CASSPTGPGGEKLFF.

The chain couples TRBV5-1 to TRBJ1-3; D is unclear. This CDR3 region has 13 residues. The V and J ends lost 3 bases and 0 bases respectively, with 4 bases between them. Germline V CDR1 and CDR2: SGHRS, YFSETQ. CDR3: CASSSYSGNTIYF. CDR3 nucleotides: TGCGCCAGCAGCTCGTACTCTGGAAACACCATATATTTT. The whole variable domain, filled in from reference TRBV5-1 and TRBJ1-3, reads KAGVTQTPRYLIKTRGQQVTLSCSPISGHRSVSWYQQTPGQGLQFLFEYFSETQRNKGNFPGRFSGRQFSNSRSEMNVSTLELGDSALYLCASSSYSGNTIYFGEGSWLTVV.

To note about this clone: This is likely a read error, given that the CDR3 carries no conserved phenylalanine or tryptophan at its end. The chain has TRBV28 and TRBJ2-7, with TRBD1 identical over 8 bases. The CDR3 runs to 12 residues. Germline V lookup: CDR1 MDHEN, CDR2 SYDVKM. J gave up 2 bases and V 11 bases, and 5 bases lay outside the gene matches. This CDR3 is CASGQGPYEQYP. Written as DNA, the CDR3 is TGTGCCTCAGGACAGGGTCCCTACGAGCAGTACCCC.

This chain joins TRBV6-5 and TRBJ1-1; the D is unclear. Trimming took 0 bases from V and 2 from J, leaving 10 bases between them. The germline V gene has CDR1 MNHEY and CDR2 SVGAGI. This CDR3 has 15 residues. The CDR3 bases are TGTGCCAGCAGTTACTCGAGCGGGGTCAACACTGAAGCTTTCTTT. This sequence encodes CASSYSSGVNTEAFF.

A word on this clone: This sample includes further DNA sequences coding for the same CDR3. This sequence joins TRBV7-9 and TRBJ2-2; D unclear. The CDR3 is 14 amino acids. Trimming took off 2 bases at V and 2 bases at J, with 6 bases between the two ends. Germline V gives CDR1 SEHNR, CDR2 FQNEAQ (reference sequence). CDR3: CASSLNPNTGELFF. The DNA for the CDR3 is TGTGCCAGCAGCTTAAACCCCAACACCGGGGAGCTGTTTTTT.

The V gene is TRBV2, the J gene TRBJ1-5; 12 bases align to TRBD1. The CDR3 runs 17 residues. V dropped 5 bases and J dropped 7; count of bases not matched to a gene: 12. Per the germline V gene, CDR1 is SNHLY and CDR2 is FYNNEI. The CDR3 loop reads CASSWGTGGAVQQPQHF. CDR3 in DNA: TGTGCCAGCAGTTGGGGGACAGGGGGCGCGGTCCAACAGCCCCAGCATTTT.

The rearrangement joins TRBV30 to TRBJ1-6; the D gene is possibly TRBD1 (5 bases). Germline assignment: CDR1 GTSNPN and CDR2 SVGIG (reference sequence). The CDR3 sequence is 15 residues long. Trimming removed 0 bases at V and 7 bases at J, with 13 bases between. Written as DNA, the CDR3 is TGTGCCTGGAGTGTAGCTTCCCGGGGCAATTCACCCCTCCACTTT. This encodes CAWSVASRGNSPLHF.

The chain joins TRBV7-6 to TRBJ1-1, with D unclear. The V and J ends lost 2 bases and 7 bases respectively, with 11 bases between them. The CDR3 is 13 residues long. Germline CDR1 is SGHVS and CDR2 is FNYEAQ. CDR3 in DNA: TGTGCCAGCAGCTTAAGCGGAGAGCGTGAAGCTTTCTTT. Translating gives CASSLSGEREAFF.

V and J are TRBV4-1 and TRBJ2-2; 7 bases align to TRBD2. The ends lost 1 base at V and 0 bases at J; junction bases unmatched: 8. CDR1 is MGHRA and CDR2 is YSYEKL in the germline V gene. CDR3 size: 18 residues. CDR3 sequence: CASSQGPLGGTNTGELFF. CDR3 nucleotide sequence: TGCGCCAGCAGCCAAGGCCCGCTCGGGGGGACGAACACCGGGGAGCTGTTTTTT.

The chain recombines TRBV6-5 with TRBJ2-1; TRBD2 is a possible D gene (5 bases). The germline CDR1 and CDR2 sequences are MNHEY and SVGAGI. The CDR3 extends over 14 amino acids. V was pared by 6 bases and J by 4 bases, with 13 bases between. CDR3 amino acids: CASSPSTGYNEQFF. The CDR3 coding sequence is TGTGCCAGCAGCCCTAGCACGGGTTACAATGAGCAGTTCTTC.

This sequence joins TRBV23-1 and TRBJ1-2; D gene unclear. TRBV23-1 is designated an ORF whose function remains uncertain. The CDR3 sequence is 15 residues long. Trimming took off 7 bases at V and 4 bases at J, with 19 bases between the two ends. The DNA of the CDR3 is TGCGCCAGCACCATAGGAAACGGACTGACCTATGGCTACACCTTC. Protein: CASTIGNGLTYGYTF.

This clone was found a few times. This chain uses TRBV30 with TRBJ1-5; D ambiguous. This CDR3 contains 13 residues. The V and J ends lost 5 bases and 3 bases respectively, with 11 bases between them. In germline, CDR1 is GTSNPN, CDR2 SVGIG (reference sequence). CDR3 sequence reads: CAWSAEVNQPQHF. In DNA form, the CDR3 reads TGTGCCTGGTCGGCGGAGGTCAATCAGCCCCAGCATTTT.

This chain joins TRBV7-6 and TRBJ1-1, with D maybe TRBD1 (6 bases). The germline V and J ends were trimmed by 4 bases and 6 bases, with 15 bases remaining between them. CDR1 SGHVS and CDR2 FNYEAQ come from the germline V gene. The CDR3 consists of 14 residues. The CDR3 reads CASSWTVGPPEAFF. In DNA form, the CDR3 reads TGTGCCAGCAGCTGGACAGTGGGACCCCCTGAAGCTTTCTTT.

The chain employs TRBV29-1 and TRBJ1-1; D is ambiguous. The CDR3 loop spans 12 amino acids. The ends were cut back, 2 bases at V and 1 base at J, with 5 bases in the middle. Germline V gene sequence: CDR1 SQVTM, CDR2 ANQGSEA. This chain's CDR3 is CSVERGNTEAFF. CDR3 nucleotides: TGCAGCGTTGAAAGAGGGAACACTGAAGCTTTCTTT.

The V gene is TRBV2, the J gene TRBJ2-3, with D possibly matching TRBD2 (6 bases). V was clipped by 0 bases and J by 4 bases, with 11 bases between them. This CDR3 has 15 amino acids. Germline V gene lookup returns CDR1 SNHLY and CDR2 FYNNEI. The DNA of the CDR3 is TGTGCCAGCAGTGAAGCGCCAGCGGGTGCAGATACGCAGTATTTT. Its translation is CASSEAPAGADTQYF.

The V and J genes are TRBV30 and TRBJ2-5, with TRBD1 matching over 9 bases. CDR3 length: 15 amino acids. The trim removed 3 bases at V and 5 bases at J, leaving 10 bases unmatched. Germline lookup yields CDR1 GTSNPN and CDR2 SVGIG (reference sequence). Written as DNA, the CDR3 is TGTGCCTGGAGCTATCACAGGGGGCCGAGGGAGACCCAGTACTTC. This sequence encodes CAWSYHRGPRETQYF.

Judged by abundance, this clone is medium-sized (0.01 to 0.1%). The chain joins TRBV7-9 to TRBJ2-1; TRBD2 matches at 8 bases. This CDR3 contains 14 residues. Germline V gene data show CDR1 as SEHNR and CDR2 as FQNEAQ (reference sequence). V gave up 4 bases and J gave up 15 bases; unmatched junction bases: 14. Here the CDR3 reads CASSSPGLEGGRFF. As DNA, the CDR3 is TGTGCCAGCAGCTCACCGGGACTAGAGGGGGGGCGGTTCTTC. The variable domain in full, completed from reference TRBV7-9 and TRBJ2-1, reads DTGVSQNPRHKITKRGQNVTFRCDPISEHNRLYWYRQTLGQGPEFLTYFQNEAQLEKSRLLSDRFSAERPKGSFSTLEIQRTEQGDSAMYLCASSSPGLEGGRFFGPGTRLTVL.

V and J are TRBV6-1 and TRBJ2-7; TRBD1 agrees at 9 bases. Germline V lookup: CDR1 MNHNS, CDR2 SASEGT. V lost 5 bases and J lost 4; bases outside the gene matches: 9. The CDR3 covers 15 residues. CDR3 residues: CASSWVGQGQYEQYF. In DNA, the CDR3 is TGTGCCAGCAGTTGGGTGGGACAGGGTCAGTACGAGCAGTACTTC.

The chain has TRBV16 and TRBJ2-7; D could derive from TRBD1 or TRBD2 (5 bases each). V was pared by 4 bases and J by 5 bases, with 15 bases between. There are 14 residues in the CDR3. Germline values: CDR1 KGHSY, CDR2 FQNENV. CDR3 amino acids: CASSPYIRGNEQYF. Here the CDR3 DNA reads TGTGCCAGCAGCCCCTACATCCGGGGCAACGAGCAGTACTTC.

This clone was detected only a few times. V is TRBV25-1 and J is TRBJ1-3; 9 bases are a match to TRBD1. Germline-derived CDR1 and CDR2 are MGHDK and SYGVNS. Trimming took 6 bases from V and 3 from J; bases not matched to a gene: 3. The CDR3 has 14 amino acids. The CDR3 DNA reads as TGTGCCAGCAGGGACAGGGGAATTGGAAACACCATATATTTT. The encoded protein is CASRDRGIGNTIYF.

The chain uses TRBV7-2 and TRBJ1-2; no clear D gene. Germline V gives CDR1 SGHTA, CDR2 FQGNSA. The CDR3 length is 13 residues. Between the trimmed V and J ends, which lost 1 base and 4 bases, there was a span of 7 bases. The CDR3 loop is CASSLGAGYGYTF. As DNA, the CDR3 is TGTGCCAGCAGCTTAGGGGCTGGCTATGGCTACACCTTC.